This paragraph covers one TCR beta chain sequence. Described treatment: around 19 received Ad26.COV2.S at low or high dose, single or two shots; several received placebo; per-sample allocation not given. Day 63 following the first vaccine or placebo injection was when the samples were taken. Assay: immunoSEQ multiplex PCR; the TCRdb copy retains only in-frame clones and omits some. The sample lists about 350,000 clones; about 87% were seen once. Trimming took off 7 bases at V and 8 bases at J, with 17 bases between the two ends. This CDR3 is built from 13 residues. Germline V CDR1 and CDR2: GTSNPN, SVGIG (reference sequence). The data originate from a study of Ad26.COV2.S vaccination and SARS-CoV-2 variants.

The V gene is TRBV30, the J gene TRBJ1-4, with D hard to call. The starting material was peripheral blood, obtained in a trial of Ad26.COV2.S vaccine versus placebo. This receptor was obtained from a person between 18 and 65 years old who received the Ad26.COV2.S COVID-19 vaccine or a placebo. The CDR3 DNA follows: TGTGCCTTGAACTCGGTAGAGGGCGAAAAACTGTTTTTT. Its protein is CALNSVEGEKLFF.